A selection of T cell receptor beta chains follows, all from one sample in a study of shared clonotypes between healthy human individuals. Sequencing used immunoSEQ multiplex PCR; TCRdb keeps in-frame clones, though not all of them. The sample lists approximately 620,000 clones; about 97% were seen once. The sequenced sample consisted of naive CD4+ T cells sorted from blood. Source of these receptors: a woman aged 25 to 39 in good health. CDR3s include the opening cysteine and the closing phenylalanine or tryptophan. A D gene is named only where the DNA matches it firmly. Expanded clones get a size class; other rows say once, few or many, or leave the size out.

TRBV5-8,15,TRBJ1-5,TRBD1,.,CASSPRDRGLQPQHF,TGTGCCAGCAGCCCACGGGACAGGGGGCTGCAGCCCCAGCATTTT
TRBV7-2,15,TRBJ1-2,TRBD1,.,CASSLVPGRQGLNTF,TGTGCCAGCAGCTTAGTGCCAGGGCGACAGGGGTTAAACACCTTC
TRBV6-5,14,TRBJ1-3,TRBD1,.,CASRSGGSGNTIYF,TGTGCCAGCAGATCAGGGGGCTCTGGAAACACCATATATTTT
TRBV5-1,14,TRBJ2-2,TRBD2,.,CASQRTSGGGELFF,TGCGCCAGCCAACGGACTAGCGGGGGCGGGGAGCTGTTTTTT
TRBV7-8,13,TRBJ1-2,.,few,CASSLESRTGYTF,TGTGCCAGCAGCTTAGAGTCTCGAACTGGCTACACCTTC
TRBV29-1,18,TRBJ2-6,TRBD1,.,CSVGQPSHRRPGANVLTF,TGCAGCGTGGGACAGCCTAGTCATAGACGTCCTGGGGCCAACGTCCTGACTTTC
TRBV5-1,15,TRBJ2-1,.,.,CASSLPRQRYNEQFF,TGCGCCAGCAGCTTGCCCCGACAGCGGTACAATGAGCAGTTCTTC
TRBV28,12,TRBJ1-4,.,.,CASDQAGEKLFF,TGTGCCAGCGATCAGGCGGGTGAAAAACTGTTTTTT
TRBV19,14,TRBJ2-7,TRBD1,.,CASSTRTGSDEQYF,TGTGCCAGTAGTACAAGGACAGGGTCGGACGAGCAGTACTTC
TRBV27,15,TRBJ1-2,TRBD1,.,CASSFYRQGDYGYTF,TGTGCCAGCAGTTTCTATAGACAGGGAGATTATGGCTACACCTTC
TRBV7-2,16,TRBJ2-1,TRBD2,.,CASSLLALAGRNEQFF,TGTGCCAGCAGCTTATTAGCCCTAGCGGGACGCAATGAGCAGTTCTTC
TRBV28,15,TRBJ2-3,TRBD2,.,CASSFGGRGTDTQYF,TGTGCCAGCAGTTTTGGCGGGAGGGGCACAGATACGCAGTATTTT
TRBV6-1,15,TRBJ2-3,.,.,CASSELSGTTDTQYF,TGTGCCAGCAGTGAACTGTCGGGCACCACAGATACGCAGTATTTT
TRBV7-6,15,TRBJ2-7,TRBD2,once,CASSRASGSFYEQYF,TGTGCCAGCAGCCGGGCTAGCGGGAGTTTCTACGAGCAGTACTTC
TRBV2,14,TRBJ2-1,TRBD2,.,CATHTTSVRNEQFF,TGTGCCACCCATACGACTAGCGTAAGAAATGAGCAGTTCTTC
TRBV11-2,13,TRBJ1-5,TRBD1,.,CASSHRGDQPQHF,TGTGCCAGCAGCCACAGGGGCGATCAGCCCCAGCATTTT
TRBV9,13,TRBJ2-3,.,.,CASSVRWTDTQYF,TGTGCCAGCAGCGTACGGTGGACAGATACGCAGTATTTT
TRBV7-2,16,TRBJ2-5,TRBD2,.,CASSLFGTSVKETQYF,TGTGCCAGCAGCTTATTCGGGACTAGCGTAAAAGAGACCCAGTACTTC
TRBV7-2,14,TRBJ2-7,TRBD1,.,CASTPGTGAYEQYF,TGTGCCAGCACACCGGGGACAGGGGCCTACGAGCAGTACTTC
TRBV5-4,13,TRBJ2-7,.,.,CASSLTELSEQYF,TGTGCCAGTTCTTTGACAGAGCTATCTGAGCAGTACTTC
TRBV19,15,TRBJ2-7,.,once,CASSDRGLSSYEQYF,TGTGCCAGTAGCGACCGGGGCCTAAGCTCCTACGAGCAGTACTTC
TRBV7-9,13,TRBJ2-2,.,.,CASSLVPLGELFF,TGTGCCAGCAGCTTAGTTCCTCTAGGGGAGCTGTTTTTT
TRBV18,15,TRBJ2-5,TRBD2,once,CASSPGLDIGETQYF,TGTGCCAGCTCACCAGGACTAGACATCGGAGAGACCCAGTACTTC
TRBV30,16,TRBJ2-5,.,.,CAWSARSSAFQETQYF,TGTGCCTGGAGTGCACGGTCTAGCGCCTTCCAAGAGACCCAGTACTTC
TRBV30,15,TRBJ2-7,.,.,CAWSVLEGTSYEQYF,TGTGCCTGGAGTGTACTTGAGGGTACATCCTACGAGCAGTACTTC
TRBV6-6,13,TRBJ2-1,.,.,CASSPLLGDEQFF,TGTGCCAGCAGTCCCCTCCTAGGCGATGAGCAGTTCTTC
TRBV19,15,TRBJ2-1,TRBD2,.,CASSIPGGSYNEQFF,TGTGCCAGTAGTATACCGGGGGGCTCCTACAATGAGCAGTTCTTC
TRBV4-1,14,TRBJ2-5,.,.,CASSQRGLQETQYF,TGCGCCAGCAGCCAACGGGGACTCCAAGAGACCCAGTACTTC
TRBV2,16,TRBJ2-3,.,.,CASSAGSLRGTDTQYF,TGTGCCAGCAGCGCCGGGAGCCTTCGGGGCACAGATACGCAGTATTTT
TRBV28,14,TRBJ1-5,.,.,CASSFAGYQQPQHF,TGTGCCAGCAGTTTTGCGGGGTATCAGCAGCCCCAGCATTTT
TRBV27,19,TRBJ2-1,TRBD2,.,CASSLGVGRDGRGYNEQFF,TGTGCCAGCAGTTTAGGTGTAGGACGGGACGGGAGGGGGTACAATGAGCAGTTCTTC